The 28 T cell receptor beta chains listed next were all sequenced from one sample in a study of blood T cell repertoires in COVID-19. Sequenced by immunoSEQ multiplex PCR; TCRdb stores in-frame clones only, minus some. The sample gives about 170,000 clones, 85% to 90% of which show up once; approximately 4% is in the top ten. Sequenced material: peripheral blood. Source of these receptors: a man in his late teens or twenties with active or convalescent COVID-19.

CDR3 nucleotides: TGCGCCAGCAGCGGGACTAGCGGGAGTCCAGATACGCAGTATTTT. Its protein is CASSGTSGSPDTQYF. V is TRBV5-1 and J is TRBJ2-3; 14 positions match TRBD2. V dropped 4 bases and J dropped 4; count of bases not matched to a gene: 2. The germline V gene has CDR1 SGHRS and CDR2 YFSETQ. The CDR3 is 15 residues long.

V gene TRBV2 combines with J gene TRBJ2-4; 9 bases are a match to TRBD1. Losses at the gene ends were 8 bases for V and 9 bases for J; bases not matched to a gene: 8. The CDR3 extends over 13 amino acids. Germline CDR1 and CDR2: SNHLY and FYNNEI. Here the CDR3 DNA reads TGTGCCAGCGAACAGGGGGCGCGTGGCATTCAGTACTTC. The encoded protein is CASEQGARGIQYF. Combining the CDR3 with reference TRBV2 and TRBJ2-4 gives the whole variable domain EPEVTQTPSHQVTQMGQEVILRCVPISNHLYFYWYRQILGQKVEFLVSFYNNEISEKSEIFDDQFSVERPDGSNFTLKIRSTKLEDSAMYFCASEQGARGIQYFGAGTRLSVL.

V gene TRBV30 combines with J gene TRBJ1-6; TRBD1 might be the D (6 bases). The germline gives CDR1 GTSNPN, CDR2 SVGIG (reference sequence). The CDR3 length is 14 residues. V lost 4 bases, J lost 4 bases, and 11 bases lay in between. The CDR3 reads CAWNTGLYNSPLHF. Here the CDR3 DNA reads TGTGCCTGGAATACAGGGTTGTATAATTCACCCCTCCACTTT.

This sequence joins TRBV12-3 or TRBV12-4 and TRBJ1-1; D is ambiguous. CDR3 size: 13 residues. Deletions cut 5 bases from V and 2 bases from J, with 9 bases between. The CDR3 loop reads CASSQNGNTEAFF. CDR3 bases: TGTGCCAGCAGTCAAAACGGTAACACTGAAGCTTTCTTT.

The chain joins TRBV30 to TRBJ1-1, with 8 bases aligning to TRBD1. With V trimmed by 1 base and J by 0 bases, 4 bases remained unmatched. The CDR3 is 15 residues long. Germline CDR1 is GTSNPN and CDR2 is SVGIG (reference sequence). The CDR3 DNA sequence: TGTGCCTGGAGTGGGGGGGACAGGATGAACACTGAAGCTTTCTTT. Translated: CAWSGGDRMNTEAFF.

CDR3 sequence: CASSRHKTGTQDEQFF. The DNA for the CDR3 is TGTGCCAGCAGCCGACACAAGACCGGGACACAAGATGAGCAGTTCTTC. V gene TRBV11-3 combines with J gene TRBJ2-1, with a possible D match to TRBD1 (6 bases). The CDR3 runs 16 residues. Trimming took off 5 bases at V and 8 bases at J, with 22 bases between the two ends. The germline gives CDR1 SGHNT, CDR2 YENEEA.

Many counts were recorded for this clone. This chain links TRBV10-3 with TRBJ2-3; tentative D call: TRBD2 (6 bases). The CDR3 extends over 16 amino acids. V was cut by 3 bases and J by 1 base, with 14 bases left in between. In germline, CDR1 is ENHRY, CDR2 SYGVKD. The CDR3 region has the DNA TGTGCCATCAGTGATCCGACTAGAGATCGCACAGATACGCAGTATTTT. Translating it yields CAISDPTRDRTDTQYF.

V is TRBV7-8 and J is TRBJ1-3; D is ambiguous. CDR3 size: 15 residues. Between the trimmed V and J ends, which lost 1 base and 8 bases, there was a span of 15 bases. CDR1 is SGHVS and CDR2 is FQNEAQ in the germline V gene. As DNA, the CDR3 is TGTGCCAGCAGCTTAGATCACCGCGCGGCCCACACCATATATTTT. Protein: CASSLDHRAAHTIYF. The whole variable domain, filled in from reference TRBV7-8 and TRBJ1-3, reads GAGVSQSPRYKVAKRGQDVALRCDPISGHVSLFWYQQALGQGPEFLTYFQNEAQLDKSGLPSDRFFAERPEGSVSTLKIQRTQQEDSAVYLCASSLDHRAAHTIYFGEGSWLTVV.

This chain connects TRBV19 to TRBJ1-6, with 8 positions matching TRBD1. The CDR3 sequence is 15 residues long. Trimming at V came to 7 bases and at J to 10 bases, leaving 12 bases not matched to a gene. Per germline, CDR1 LNHDA and CDR2 SQIVND (reference sequence). The CDR3 DNA reads as TGTGCCAGTACCAACGACAGGGGAGGAGGGTCACCCCTCCACTTT. It codes for CASTNDRGGGSPLHF.

CDR3 DNA sequence: TGCAGCGTTGATGAGGCAGGGGGAGAGACCCAGTACTTC. Protein: CSVDEAGGETQYF. The chain links TRBV29-1 to TRBJ2-5; 7 bases are a match to TRBD1. V trimming: 3 bases; J trimming: 4 bases; junction bases outside the gene matches: 5. The germline gives CDR1 SQVTM, CDR2 ANQGSEA. CDR3 size: 13 residues.

The chain carries TRBV7-9 and TRBJ2-7, with a possible D match to TRBD2 (5 bases). Trimming cost V 3 bases and J 3 bases, with 6 bases left between them. The germline CDR1 and CDR2 sequences are SEHNR and FQNEAQ (reference sequence). The length of the CDR3 is 12 residues. The CDR3 DNA follows: TGTGCCAGCAGCTTCCGGGGCTACGAGCAGTACTTC. It codes for CASSFRGYEQYF. Together with reference TRBV7-9 and TRBJ2-7, the CDR3 gives the full variable domain: DTGVSQNPRHKITKRGQNVTFRCDPISEHNRLYWYRQTLGQGPEFLTYFQNEAQLEKSRLLSDRFSAERPKGSFSTLEIQRTEQGDSAMYLCASSFRGYEQYFGPGTRLTVT.

The J gene is TRBJ2-1, the V gene TRBV6-2 or TRBV6-3; tentatively, D is TRBD2 (6 bases). The V gene's germline CDR1 is MNHEY and CDR2 SVGEGT. The CDR3 runs 14 residues. V was pared by 4 bases and J by 4 bases, with 11 bases between. The CDR3 DNA reads as TGTGCCAGCAGTTTGGGACTGGGGTACAATGAGCAGTTCTTC. It is translated as CASSLGLGYNEQFF.

The chain uses TRBV6-5 and TRBJ1-2; weak D call: TRBD1 (5 bases). V lost 5 bases and J lost 5, with 12 bases in between. The V gene's germline CDR1 is MNHEY and CDR2 SVGAGI. The CDR3 spans 13 residues. CDR3 loop: CASSRGLGYGYTF. The CDR3 DNA sequence: TGTGCCAGCAGTCGGGGGTTAGGGTATGGCTACACCTTC.

This clone was detected once. The chain employs TRBV18 and TRBJ2-5; D ambiguous. Trimming stripped 0 bases from V and 5 bases from J, with 13 bases between. Germline CDR1 is KGHSH and CDR2 is LQKENI. The CDR3 runs 15 residues. DNA of the CDR3: TGTGCCAGCTCACCACCATCTCGGGTTCGGGAGACCCAGTACTTC. It codes for CASSPPSRVRETQYF.

The chain uses TRBV15 and TRBJ1-5; 8 positions agree with TRBD1. This CDR3 spans 14 amino acids. Germline values: CDR1 LNHNV, CDR2 YYDKDF (reference sequence). The junction had 4 bases not matched to a gene; V was cut back by 8 bases and J by 1 base. CDR3 protein: CATQTGGSNQPQHF. Here the CDR3 DNA reads TGTGCCACCCAAACAGGGGGAAGCAATCAGCCCCAGCATTTT.

The chain couples TRBV28 to TRBJ1-1; weak D call: TRBD1 (6 bases). The length of the CDR3 is 12 residues. Germline values: CDR1 MDHEN, CDR2 SYDVKM. The V gene lost 5 bases and the J gene lost 5 bases, with 9 bases spanning the gap. As DNA, the CDR3 is TGTGCCAGCAGTAGCCAGGGGACTGAAGCTTTCTTT. Residues: CASSSQGTEAFF.

The chain employs TRBV21-1 and TRBJ2-5; the table's D call, TRBD1, has no DNA check behind it. TRBV21-1 is designated a pseudogene. CDR3 length equals 14 residues. The CDR3 DNA sequence: TGTGCCAGCAGCCGAGGACAGGAGCTGGAGACCCAGTACTTC. Translated: CASSRGQELETQYF.

This clone was observed a few times. This rearrangement joins TRBV6-1 to TRBJ1-2, with D perhaps matching TRBD1 (5 bases). With 2 bases removed from V and 8 bases from J, the gap between germline ends came to 21 bases. The CDR3 is 16 amino acids. The V gene's germline CDR1 is MNHNS and CDR2 SASEGT. CDR3 sequence reads: CASSELPTASYGGYTF. The CDR3 coding sequence is TGTGCCAGCAGTGAATTACCGACAGCGAGCTATGGAGGCTACACCTTC.

Only one count was recorded for this clone. The rearrangement links TRBV7-9 to TRBJ2-6, with 9 bases lining up with TRBD1. This CDR3 has 18 residues. The V gene's germline CDR1 is SEHNR and CDR2 FQNEAQ (reference sequence). After removal of 2 bases from V and 0 bases from J, the junction contained 5 bases not matched to a gene. The CDR3 DNA reads TGTGCCAGCAGCTTACAACAGGGGGCGGCCTCTGGGGCCAACGTCCTGACTTTC. Translating it yields CASSLQQGAASGANVLTF.

This chain uses TRBV6-4 with TRBJ1-2; the D gene is possibly TRBD1 (5 bases). The CDR3 consists of 15 residues. The ends were cut back, 4 bases at V and 7 bases at J, with 19 bases in the middle. CDR1 and CDR2 from the germline V gene are MRHNA and SNTAGT. The CDR3 sequence is CASSATDTWSLGYTF. CDR3 sequence (DNA): TGTGCCAGCAGTGCCACGGACACTTGGTCTCTTGGCTACACCTTC.

CDR3 amino acids: CASSPGQGIGYGYTF. The CDR3 DNA reads TGTGCCAGCAGCCCGGGACAGGGAATCGGCTATGGCTACACCTTC. The chain carries TRBV14 and TRBJ1-2; the match to TRBD1 covers 9 bases. The trim removed 4 bases at V and 4 bases at J, leaving 7 bases unmatched. From germline, CDR1 is SGHDN and CDR2 FVKESK. The CDR3 has 15 residues.

The chain carries TRBV6-5 and TRBJ2-1; perhaps TRBD1 as D (5 bases). V was cut by 7 bases and J by 7 bases, with 11 bases left in between. Germline values: CDR1 MNHEY, CDR2 SVGAGI. The CDR3 consists of 12 residues. CDR3 nucleotides: TGTGCCAGCAAGTTGACAGATAATGAGCAGTTCTTC. Translated: CASKLTDNEQFF.

The chain has TRBV4-2 and TRBJ2-2, with D perhaps matching TRBD2 (7 bases). CDR1 is LGHNA and CDR2 is YNFKEQ in the germline V gene. The CDR3 runs to 18 residues. V lost 4 bases and J lost 6, with 24 bases in between. This chain's CDR3 is CASSPFRGGRGGSGELFF. DNA for the CDR3: TGTGCCAGCAGCCCCTTTCGGGGTGGCAGGGGAGGGTCCGGGGAGCTGTTTTTT.

The chain is built from TRBV5-4 and TRBJ1-6; D unclear. The CDR3 totals 14 residues. The V end was cut by 0 bases, the J end by 9 bases, with 10 bases between. In germline, CDR1 is SGHNT, CDR2 YYREEE (reference sequence). CDR3 bases: TGTGCCAGCAGCTTGGGCGGGAGCGGTTCACCCCTCCACTTT. Protein product: CASSLGGSGSPLHF.

The chain couples TRBV7-9 to TRBJ1-4, with D unresolved. The CDR3 runs 15 residues. In germline, CDR1 is SEHNR, CDR2 FQNEAQ (reference sequence). V lost 4 bases, J lost 8 bases, and 17 bases lay in between. The CDR3 DNA sequence: TGTGCCAGCAGCTCCCCCGGGTGGTATTACGAAAAACTGTTTTTT. This codes for CASSSPGWYYEKLFF.

This clone showed up just once. The chain couples TRBV5-1 to TRBJ1-6; tentatively, D is TRBD1 (6 bases). V was shortened by 0 bases and J by 6 bases, with 10 bases between the two germline ends. CDR1 and CDR2 from the germline V gene are SGHRS and YFSETQ. The CDR3 totals 15 residues. CDR3 sequence reads: CASSLVRGGNSPLHF. In DNA, the CDR3 is TGCGCCAGCAGCTTGGTCAGGGGCGGTAATTCACCCCTCCACTTT.

The V and J genes are TRBV12-3 or TRBV12-4 and TRBJ1-3; D uncertain. The CDR3 runs to 13 residues. V was shortened by 5 bases and J by 0 bases, with 5 bases between the two germline ends. The chain's CDR3 is CASSLLSGNTIYF. The CDR3 region has the DNA TGTGCCAGCAGTCTCCTCTCTGGAAACACCATATATTTT.

This clone was seen only once. The J gene is TRBJ2-2, the V gene TRBV5-1, with 11 bases lining up with TRBD1. Germline CDR1 is SGHRS and CDR2 is YFSETQ. The CDR3 spans 16 residues. V gave up 0 bases and J gave up 7 bases; unmatched junction bases: 5. The CDR3 DNA sequence: TGCGCCAGCAGCTTGGAAGGACAGGGGGCGAACGGGGAGCTGTTTTTT. Protein sequence: CASSLEGQGANGELFF. The complete variable domain, with remaining parts taken from reference TRBV5-1 and TRBJ2-2, reads KAGVTQTPRYLIKTRGQQVTLSCSPISGHRSVSWYQQTPGQGLQFLFEYFSETQRNKGNFPGRFSGRQFSNSRSEMNVSTLELGDSALYLCASSLEGQGANGELFFGEGSRLTVL.